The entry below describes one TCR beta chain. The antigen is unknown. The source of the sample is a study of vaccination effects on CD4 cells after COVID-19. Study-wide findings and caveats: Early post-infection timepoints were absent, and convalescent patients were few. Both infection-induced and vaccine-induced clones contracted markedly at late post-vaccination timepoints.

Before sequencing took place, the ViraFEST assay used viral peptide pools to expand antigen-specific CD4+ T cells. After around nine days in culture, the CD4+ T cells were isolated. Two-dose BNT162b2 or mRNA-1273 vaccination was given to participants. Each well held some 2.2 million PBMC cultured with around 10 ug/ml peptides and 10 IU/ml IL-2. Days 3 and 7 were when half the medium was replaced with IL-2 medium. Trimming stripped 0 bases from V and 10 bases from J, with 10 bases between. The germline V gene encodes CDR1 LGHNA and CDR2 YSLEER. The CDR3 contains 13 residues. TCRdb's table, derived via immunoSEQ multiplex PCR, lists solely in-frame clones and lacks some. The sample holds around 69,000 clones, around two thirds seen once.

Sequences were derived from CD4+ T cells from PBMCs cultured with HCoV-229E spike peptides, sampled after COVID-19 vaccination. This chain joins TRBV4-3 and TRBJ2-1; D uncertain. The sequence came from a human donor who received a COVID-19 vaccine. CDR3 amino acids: CASSQDFGREQFF. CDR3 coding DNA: TGCGCCAGCAGCCAAGATTTTGGCCGAGAGCAGTTCTTC.